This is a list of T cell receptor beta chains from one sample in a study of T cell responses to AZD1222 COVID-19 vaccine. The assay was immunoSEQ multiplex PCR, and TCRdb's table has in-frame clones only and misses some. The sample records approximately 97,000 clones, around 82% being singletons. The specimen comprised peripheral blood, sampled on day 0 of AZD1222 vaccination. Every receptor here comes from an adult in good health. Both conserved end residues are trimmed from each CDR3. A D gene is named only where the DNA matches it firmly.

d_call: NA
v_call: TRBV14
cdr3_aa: ASSQGLGRGSIPRYYEQY

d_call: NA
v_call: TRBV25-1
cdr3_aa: ASSESGSRNEQF

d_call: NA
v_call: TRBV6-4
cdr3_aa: ASSDRGARGYNEQF

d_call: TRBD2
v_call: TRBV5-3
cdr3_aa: ARSPPGAGAHTQY

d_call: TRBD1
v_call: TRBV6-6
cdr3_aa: ASSTGGEGNQPQH

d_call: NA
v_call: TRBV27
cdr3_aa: ASSLSLPGAWDTQY

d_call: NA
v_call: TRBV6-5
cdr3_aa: ASIGTGDTIY

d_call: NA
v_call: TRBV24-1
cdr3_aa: ATSGWQGYTQY

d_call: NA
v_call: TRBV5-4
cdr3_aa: ASSLVGAVKQY

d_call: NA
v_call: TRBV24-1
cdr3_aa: ATSALGLGANNEQF

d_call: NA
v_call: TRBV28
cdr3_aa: ASSLLGGRPYEQY

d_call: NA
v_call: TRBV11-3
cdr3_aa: ASSLTNTQETQY

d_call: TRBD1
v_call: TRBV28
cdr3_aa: ASRTGGPGNTIY

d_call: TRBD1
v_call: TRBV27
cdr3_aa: ASLSTGTGGGHGYT

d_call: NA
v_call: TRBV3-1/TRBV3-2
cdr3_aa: ASSPSGPRGSPLH

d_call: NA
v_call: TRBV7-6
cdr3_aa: ASSPRTDSPLH

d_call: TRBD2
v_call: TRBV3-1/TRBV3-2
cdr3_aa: ASSQVTSGNYEQY

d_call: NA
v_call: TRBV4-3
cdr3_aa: ASSQDLTGGNTIY

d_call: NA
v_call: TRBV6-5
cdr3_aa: ASRDGIVGNQPQH

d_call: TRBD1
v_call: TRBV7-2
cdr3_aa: ASSLSRLGLGTGGTEAF

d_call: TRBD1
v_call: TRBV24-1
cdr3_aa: ATSDTGGRGYT

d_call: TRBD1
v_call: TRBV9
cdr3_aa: ASSVGGWDRPINYGYT

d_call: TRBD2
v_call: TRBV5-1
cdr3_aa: ASWEGLAWPYEQY

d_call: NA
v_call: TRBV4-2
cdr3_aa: ASSQDGVASTDTQY